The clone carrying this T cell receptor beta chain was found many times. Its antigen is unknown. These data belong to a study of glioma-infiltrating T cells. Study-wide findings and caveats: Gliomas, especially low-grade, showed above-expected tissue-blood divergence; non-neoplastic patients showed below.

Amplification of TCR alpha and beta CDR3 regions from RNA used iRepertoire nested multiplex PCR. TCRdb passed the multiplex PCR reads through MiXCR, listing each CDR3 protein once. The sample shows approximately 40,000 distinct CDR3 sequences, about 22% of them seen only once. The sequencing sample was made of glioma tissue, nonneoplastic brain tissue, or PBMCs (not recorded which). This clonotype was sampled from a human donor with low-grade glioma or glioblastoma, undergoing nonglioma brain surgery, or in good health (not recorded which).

This CDR3 is CASLRGGHTEAFF. For the CDR3, the DNA is TGTGCCAGCCTCCGGGGGGGGCACACTGAAGCTTTCTTT. The chain is built from TRBV28 and TRBJ1-1; tentative D call: TRBD1 (6 bases). Trimming left V 8 bases short and J 3 bases short, with 13 bases between. The CDR3 runs 13 residues. The germline CDR1 and CDR2 sequences are MDHEN and SYDVKM.